What follows are 24 T cell receptor beta chains derived from one specimen sequenced in a study of T cells in Graves' hyperthyroidism and ophthalmopathy. There were TCR beta CDR3 regions amplified from RNA transcripts. The primer set for the first-round RT-PCR of the TCR CDR3 was HTBI. TCRdb itself ran the multiplex PCR reads through MiXCR, one entry per CDR3 protein. The repertoire holds about 380,000 distinct CDR3 sequences, with under 20% as singletons. What was sequenced was blood. These receptors were obtained from a man aged 18 to 29 with Graves' ophthalmopathy.

This clonotype was recorded at least ten times. The chain has TRBV13 and TRBJ2-7; 9 bases are shared with TRBD2. CDR1 PRHDT and CDR2 FYEKMQ come from the germline V gene (reference sequence). Trimming removed 0 bases from V and 4 bases from J; junction bases left unmatched: 4. CDR3 length: 15 residues. CDR3: CASSLGAGGLYEQYF. The CDR3 DNA reads as TGTGCCAGCAGCTTAGGGGCGGGGGGGCTGTACGAGCAGTACTTC.

This clonotype was seen a few times. A much larger clone is a single base away; this may be a read error. The chain is built from TRBV12-3 or TRBV12-4 and TRBJ2-7; D might be TRBD2 (5 bases). This CDR3 has 13 residues. Trimming removed 5 bases at V and 7 bases at J, with 15 bases between. The DNA for the CDR3 is TGTGCCAGCAGTCTTACCTCTCGGAGGGAGCAGTACTTC. Residues: CASSLTSRREQYF.

This clonotype showed up just a few times. Germline and junction disagree at one end, which may indicate a read error. The chain is built from TRBV12-3 or TRBV12-4 and TRBJ2-4; D remains unclear. The CDR3 is 12 amino acids. DNA of the CDR3: TGTGCCAGCAGATTAGCCAAAAACATTCAGTACTTC. Translating gives CASRLAKNIQYF.

Only a few counts were recorded for this clonotype. V is TRBV27 and J is TRBJ1-5; possible D gene TRBD1, 6 bases. Trimming removed 8 bases from V and 5 bases from J, with 22 bases in between. The CDR3 sequence is 16 residues long. Germline assignment: CDR1 MNHEY and CDR2 SMNVEV (reference sequence). The CDR3 DNA follows: TGTGCCAGCGGCCCGGGGGCCATACCCCAATATCAGCCCCAGCATTTT. Amino acid sequence: CASGPGAIPQYQPQHF.

This clonotype was detected many times. J is TRBJ1-5 and V is TRBV6-1; maybe TRBD1 (5 bases). The V end was cut by 2 bases, the J end by 0 bases, with 17 bases between. The CDR3 has 18 amino acids. The germline gives CDR1 MNHNS, CDR2 SASEGT. The CDR3 nucleotides read TGTGCCAGCAGTGAATTCAGGGCAGGGCCTAATAGCAATCAGCCCCAGCATTTT. Its protein product is CASSEFRAGPNSNQPQHF.

This clonotype was counted many times. CDR3 nucleotide sequence: TGTGCCAGCAGTTACCCGAGGACAGGGGGTTTAAGTGAAGCTTTCTTT. Translated: CASSYPRTGGLSEAFF. This sequence joins TRBV6-5 and TRBJ1-1, with TRBD1 matching 10 bases. Germline V gene lookup returns CDR1 MNHEY and CDR2 SVGAGI. This CDR3 spans 16 amino acids. V trimming: 2 bases; J trimming: 7 bases; junction bases outside the gene matches: 10.

V gene TRBV19 combines with J gene TRBJ1-4, with D perhaps matching TRBD1 (5 bases). The ends were cut back, 5 bases at V and 7 bases at J, with 11 bases in the middle. The CDR3 length is 13 residues. The germline gives CDR1 LNHDA, CDR2 SQIVND (reference sequence). CDR3 in DNA: TGTGCCAGTAGTTCGGGACGAGCTGAAAAACTGTTTTTT. It translates to CASSSGRAEKLFF.

The table lists this clonotype with a few counts. The chain carries TRBV2 and TRBJ2-5; weak D call: TRBD2 (5 bases). The CDR3 has 16 amino acids. V was cut by 6 bases and J by 4 bases, with 21 bases left in between. Germline V gene lookup returns CDR1 SNHLY and CDR2 FYNNEI. The CDR3 protein is CASSLGRQAGGETQYF. The DNA for the CDR3 is TGTGCCAGCAGCTTGGGTCGCCAGGCGGGTGGAGAGACCCAGTACTTC.

This clonotype appeared a few times. The chain couples TRBV13 to TRBJ2-1, with D maybe TRBD2 (7 bases). In germline, CDR1 is PRHDT, CDR2 FYEKMQ (reference sequence). This CDR3 spans 14 amino acids. Trimming stripped 5 bases from V and 7 bases from J, with 15 bases between. In DNA form, the CDR3 reads TGTGCCAGCAGCCTCGGGAGGACAGTTAATGAGCAGTTCTTC. This codes for CASSLGRTVNEQFF.

Many counts were recorded for this clonotype. The rearrangement joins TRBV6-1 to TRBJ1-6; no definite D call. The CDR3 sequence is 14 residues long. Between the trimmed V and J ends, which lost 5 bases and 7 bases, there was a span of 12 bases. Germline lookup yields CDR1 MNHNS and CDR2 SASEGT. The CDR3 here is CASSYEATNSPLHF. The CDR3 bases are TGTGCCAGCAGTTACGAGGCCACCAATTCACCCCTCCACTTT.

The J gene is TRBJ2-5, the V gene TRBV2; D unclear. Between the trimmed V and J ends, which lost 2 bases and 5 bases, there was a span of 12 bases. Germline V gene lookup returns CDR1 SNHLY and CDR2 FYNNEI. The CDR3 runs 14 residues. CDR3 region: CASSEPRLKETQYF. Written as DNA, the CDR3 is TGTGCCAGCAGTGAACCGCGGCTTAAGGAGACCCAGTACTTC.

V usage is TRBV20-1 and J usage is TRBJ2-6; 11 nucleotides line up with TRBD2. Germline CDR1 DFQATT, CDR2 SNEGSKA (reference sequence). V lost 5 bases and J lost 2; bases outside the gene matches: 2. The CDR3 has 15 amino acids. This CDR3 reads CSALAGGPGANVLTF. CDR3 bases: TGCAGTGCTTTAGCGGGGGGGCCTGGGGCCAACGTCCTGACTTTC.

At least ten counts were recorded for this clonotype. The chain uses TRBV6-1 and TRBJ1-5; 9 nucleotides match TRBD1. The CDR3 is 15 amino acids. Losses at the gene ends were 5 bases for V and 4 bases for J; bases not matched to a gene: 6. Germline lookup yields CDR1 MNHNS and CDR2 SASEGT. This chain's CDR3 is CASSPTGGPNQPQHF. CDR3 DNA sequence: TGTGCCAGCAGTCCCACAGGGGGCCCAAATCAGCCCCAGCATTTT.

CDR3 protein: CASSYQRPSGASDTQYF. The CDR3 region has the DNA TGTGCCAGCAGTTACCAACGGCCTAGCGGGGCCTCAGATACGCAGTATTTT. The chain carries TRBV6-2 or TRBV6-3 and TRBJ2-3; the match to TRBD2 covers 9 bases. V was clipped by 2 bases and J by 4 bases; unmatched bases: 10. The germline gives CDR1 MNHEY, CDR2 SVGEGT. There are 17 residues in the CDR3.

The chain uses TRBV3-1 and TRBJ1-1, with TRBD1 matching over 9 bases. V dropped 3 bases and J dropped 11; count of bases not matched to a gene: 10. This CDR3 is 14 amino acids long. Germline V gene sequence: CDR1 LGHDT, CDR2 YNNKEL (reference sequence). The DNA for the CDR3 is TGTGCCAGCAGCCATCGACTAGCGGGACAGGGCGCTTTCTTT. Encoded protein: CASSHRLAGQGAFF.

This clonotype was seen a few times. The chain employs TRBV5-6 and TRBJ1-6, with TRBD1 matching over 7 bases. CDR3 length: 15 residues. V shed 4 bases and J 6 bases; nucleotides not matched to a gene: 7. Germline CDR1 is SGHDT and CDR2 is YYEEEE. In DNA form, the CDR3 reads TGTGCCAGCAGCGTGTACGACAGGGCTAATTCACCCCTCCACTTT. This sequence encodes CASSVYDRANSPLHF.

This clonotype was seen ten or more times. The V gene is TRBV2, the J gene TRBJ1-2; D perhaps matches TRBD1 (5 bases). The CDR3 is 13 amino acids. V lost 4 bases, J lost 3 bases, and 9 bases lay in between. The germline CDR1 and CDR2 sequences are SNHLY and FYNNEI. The CDR3 is CASSVLTDYGYTF. The CDR3 region has the DNA TGTGCCAGCAGTGTCTTGACAGACTATGGCTACACCTTC. Full variable domain (missing parts from reference TRBV2 and TRBJ1-2): EPEVTQTPSHQVTQMGQEVILRCVPISNHLYFYWYRQILGQKVEFLVSFYNNEISEKSEIFDDQFSVERPDGSNFTLKIRSTKLEDSAMYFCASSVLTDYGYTFGSGTRLTVV.

The chain carries TRBV7-2 and TRBJ1-1; D is uncertain. The CDR3 has 14 amino acids. Trimming stripped 3 bases from V and 0 bases from J, with 8 bases between. CDR1 is SGHTA and CDR2 is FQGNSA in the germline V gene. The CDR3 DNA reads as TGTGCCAGCAGCTTCGGGTGGGTGAACACTGAAGCTTTCTTT. This translates into CASSFGWVNTEAFF.

The V call is TRBV7-2, the J call TRBJ2-2, with TRBD2 matching over 10 bases. Trimming removed 1 base from V and 4 bases from J; junction bases left unmatched: 6. CDR1 is SGHTA and CDR2 is FQGNSA in the germline V gene. The CDR3 sequence is 17 residues long. The CDR3 DNA reads as TGTGCCAGCAGCTTAGTTAGCGGGGGGTGGAGCACCGGGGAGCTGTTTTTT. Its protein is CASSLVSGGWSTGELFF. Using reference TRBV7-2 and TRBJ2-2 for the parts outside the CDR3, the full variable domain is GAGVSQSPSNKVTEKGKDVELRCDPISGHTALYWYRQSLGQGLEFLIYFQGNSAPDKSGLPSDRFSAERTGGSVSTLTIQRTQQEDSAVYLCASSLVSGGWSTGELFFGEGSRLTVL.

This clonotype was counted between two and nine times. The J gene is TRBJ2-3, the V gene TRBV29-1; D is possibly TRBD2 (5 bases). V dropped 3 bases and J dropped 4 bases, with 14 bases sitting between them. The germline gives CDR1 SQVTM, CDR2 ANQGSEA. The CDR3 runs to 14 residues. The CDR3 nucleotides read TGCAGCGTTGAGGCGAATAGCGTTTCAGATACGCAGTATTTT. It specifies CSVEANSVSDTQYF.

The chain links TRBV2 to TRBJ2-5; D is perhaps TRBD1 or TRBD2 (5 bases each). Germline V gives CDR1 SNHLY, CDR2 FYNNEI. This CDR3 spans 14 amino acids. V shed 3 bases and J shed 2 bases, with 10 bases lying between them. CDR3 in DNA: TGTGCCAGCAGTGAGGGACGGATACAAGAGACCCAGTACTTC. It encodes CASSEGRIQETQYF.

This clonotype has a handful of counts. CDR3 loop: CASSQDAGTRLPQYF. CDR3 DNA sequence: TGTGCCAGCAGCCAAGATGCCGGGACACGGCTGCCCCAGTACTTC. The chain carries TRBV7-2 and TRBJ2-5, with a tentative D call TRBD1 (6 bases). The CDR3 is made up of 15 amino acids. The germline V gene encodes CDR1 SGHTA and CDR2 FQGNSA. V lost 5 bases to trimming and J lost 9 bases, with 22 bases between them.

This clonotype has at least ten counts. This chain links TRBV12-3 or TRBV12-4 with TRBJ1-6; D unresolved. The CDR3 covers 14 residues. Trimming removed 7 bases from V and 7 bases from J, with 14 bases in between. DNA of the CDR3: TGTGCCAGCACCCCCGGCAAAAGGAATTCACCCCTCCACTTT. This translates into CASTPGKRNSPLHF.

This clonotype was observed a few times. The CDR3 sequence: CASSQQEFYEQYF. The DNA for the CDR3 is TGCGCCAGCAGCCAACAAGAATTTTACGAGCAGTACTTC. The chain is built from TRBV4-1 and TRBJ2-7; D not certain. V was trimmed by 2 bases and J by 4 bases, leaving 9 bases between them. The CDR3 is 13 residues long. Germline V gene lookup returns CDR1 MGHRA and CDR2 YSYEKL.